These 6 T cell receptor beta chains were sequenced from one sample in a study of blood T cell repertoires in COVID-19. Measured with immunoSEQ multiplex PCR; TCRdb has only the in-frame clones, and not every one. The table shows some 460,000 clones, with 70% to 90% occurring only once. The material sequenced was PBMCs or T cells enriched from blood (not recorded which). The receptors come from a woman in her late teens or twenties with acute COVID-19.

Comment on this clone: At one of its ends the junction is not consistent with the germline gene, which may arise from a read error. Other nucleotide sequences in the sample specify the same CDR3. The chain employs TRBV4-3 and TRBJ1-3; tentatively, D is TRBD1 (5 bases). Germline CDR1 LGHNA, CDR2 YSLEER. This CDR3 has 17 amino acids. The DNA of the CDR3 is TGCGCCAGCAGCCAAGAACGGGGGGTATTTGTCGGAAATACCATATATTTT. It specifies CASSQERGVFVGNTIYF.

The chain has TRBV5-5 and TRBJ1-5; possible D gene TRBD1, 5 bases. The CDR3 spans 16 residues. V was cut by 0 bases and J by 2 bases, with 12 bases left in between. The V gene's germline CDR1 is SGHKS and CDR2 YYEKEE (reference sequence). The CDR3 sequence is CASSLEQGLRNQPQHF. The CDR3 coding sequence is TGTGCCAGCAGCTTGGAGCAGGGCTTGCGCAATCAGCCCCAGCATTTT.

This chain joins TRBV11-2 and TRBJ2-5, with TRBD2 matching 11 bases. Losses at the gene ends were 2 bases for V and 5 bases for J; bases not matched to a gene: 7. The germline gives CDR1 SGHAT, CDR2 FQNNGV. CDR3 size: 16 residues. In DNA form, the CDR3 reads TGTGCCAGCAGCTTAATGGACCCTAGCGGGGGGGAGACCCAGTACTTC. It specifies CASSLMDPSGGETQYF.

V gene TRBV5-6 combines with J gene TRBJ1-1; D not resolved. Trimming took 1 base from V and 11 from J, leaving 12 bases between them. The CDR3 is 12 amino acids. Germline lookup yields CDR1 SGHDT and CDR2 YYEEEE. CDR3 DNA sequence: TGTGCCAGCAGCTTGTACGAGAAATTGGCTTTCTTT. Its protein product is CASSLYEKLAFF.

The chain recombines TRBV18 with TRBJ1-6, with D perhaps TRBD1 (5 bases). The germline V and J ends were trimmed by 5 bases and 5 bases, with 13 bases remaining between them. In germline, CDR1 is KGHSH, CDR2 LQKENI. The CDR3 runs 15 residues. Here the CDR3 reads CASSTGQTDNSPLHF. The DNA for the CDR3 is TGTGCCAGCTCAACCGGCCAGACAGATAATTCACCCCTCCACTTT.

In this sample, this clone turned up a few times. The DNA for the CDR3 is TGTGCCAGCTCACCACAGAGGCGGGAGTACACCGGGGAGCTGTTTTTT. As protein: CASSPQRREYTGELFF. V usage is TRBV18 and J usage is TRBJ2-2, with 7 nucleotides matching TRBD2. The CDR3 runs to 16 residues. The trim removed 1 base at V and 3 bases at J, leaving 5 bases unmatched. CDR1 and CDR2 (germline): KGHSH, LQKENI.